What follows are 17 T cell receptor beta chains derived from one specimen sequenced in a study of blood T cells in healthy people across ages. A second PCR, run for about 7 to 11 cycles, used a sample-barcoded 5' primer plus a J-beta primer mix. MiXCR was run by TCRdb on the 5' RACE reads, yielding one entry per CDR3 protein. In the table there are around 1,900,000 distinct CDR3 sequences, about 39% of which are singletons. The sample was blood. These receptors were obtained from a human donor in good health.

This clonotype was seen at least ten times. The chain joins TRBV20-1 to TRBJ2-1; 13 bases agree with TRBD2. With V trimmed by 1 base and J by 8 bases, 8 bases remained unmatched. Germline CDR1 is DFQATT and CDR2 is SNEGSKA (reference sequence). This CDR3 has 16 amino acids. The CDR3 spells CSARAGTSGESDEQFF. The CDR3 bases are TGCAGTGCTAGAGCCGGGACTAGCGGGGAGAGCGATGAGCAGTTCTTC.

This chain connects TRBV20-1 to TRBJ1-2, with 9 bases that match TRBD1. CDR3 length equals 15 residues. V gave up 2 bases and J gave up 4 bases; unmatched junction bases: 8. CDR1 and CDR2 (germline): DFQATT, SNEGSKA (reference sequence). CDR3 amino acids: CSARIPGQGVYGYTF. CDR3 bases: TGCAGTGCTAGAATACCGGGACAGGGTGTCTATGGCTACACCTTC.

V is TRBV12-3 or TRBV12-4 and J is TRBJ1-2; no clear D. This CDR3 has 12 amino acids. Deletions cut 8 bases from V and 1 base from J, with 8 bases between. In DNA, the CDR3 is TGTGCCAGCCAGCACCTTAACTATGGCTACACCTTC. Amino acid sequence: CASQHLNYGYTF.

This clonotype was observed a few times. The gene calls are TRBV20-1 and TRBJ1-2; tentatively, D is TRBD1 (5 bases). The CDR3 length is 13 residues. V was pared by 6 bases and J by 4 bases, with 15 bases between. The V gene's germline CDR1 is DFQATT and CDR2 SNEGSKA (reference sequence). Here the CDR3 DNA reads TGCAGTGCAATATCGGACACCATCTATGGCTACACCTTC. This codes for CSAISDTIYGYTF.

The table lists this clonotype with a few counts. This sequence joins TRBV5-5 and TRBJ2-7, with 9 nucleotides matching TRBD1. The CDR3 loop spans 14 amino acids. Germline CDR1 SGHKS, CDR2 YYEKEE (reference sequence). V gave up 6 bases and J gave up 0 bases; unmatched junction bases: 4. CDR3 DNA: TGTGCCAGCACGACAGGGGGGAACTCCTACGAGCAGTACTTC. Translation gives CASTTGGNSYEQYF.

The chain employs TRBV12-5 and TRBJ1-1, with 7 bases that match TRBD1. Losses at the gene ends were 3 bases for V and 6 bases for J; bases not matched to a gene: 10. The CDR3 contains 15 residues. The V gene's germline CDR1 is LGHNT and CDR2 FRNRAP. CDR3 sequence reads: CASGFFLGGLAEAFF. In DNA form, the CDR3 reads TGTGCTAGTGGTTTTTTTTTAGGGGGCTTAGCTGAAGCTTTCTTT.

For the CDR3, the DNA is TGCAGCGTTGTTAGCGGGGGGATTGATACGCAGTATTTT. Its translation: CSVVSGGIDTQYF. V and J are TRBV29-1 and TRBJ2-3; 10 bases are a match to TRBD2. This CDR3 is 13 amino acids long. Germline assignment: CDR1 SQVTM and CDR2 ANQGSEA. With 4 bases clipped from V and 6 bases from J, the junction kept 4 bases outside the gene matches.

The CDR3 spells CATSDPPAGRDTQYF. CDR3 in DNA: TGTGCCACCAGTGACCCCCCAGCGGGGAGGGATACGCAGTATTTT. This rearrangement joins TRBV24-1 to TRBJ2-3; TRBD2 matches at 7 bases. V trimming: 4 bases; J trimming: 6 bases; junction bases outside the gene matches: 9. The germline V gene has CDR1 KGHDR and CDR2 SFDVKD. The CDR3 consists of 15 residues.

This clonotype was recorded a few times. The chain's CDR3 is CASSPTGDETQYF. CDR3 nucleotide sequence: TGTGCCAGCAGCCCGACGGGGGACGAGACCCAGTACTTC. The V gene is TRBV12-3 or TRBV12-4, the J gene TRBJ2-7; tentative D call: TRBD2 (6 bases). The J call may be in error: the DNA end matches TRBJ2-5 better. The CDR3 consists of 13 residues.

The chain has TRBV28 and TRBJ2-5; TRBD2 is a possible D gene (7 bases). Trimming pared 6 bases from V and 4 bases from J, leaving 18 bases between. The CDR3 extends over 15 amino acids. Germline CDR1 reads MDHEN; CDR2 reads SYDVKM. The CDR3: CASRPRRGGLETQYF. The CDR3 DNA follows: TGTGCCAGCAGACCCCGTAGGGGGGGGCTAGAGACCCAGTACTTC.

This chain joins TRBV11-3 and TRBJ2-1; D tentatively reads TRBD1 or TRBD2 (5 bases each). Trimming took off 1 base at V and 4 bases at J, with 17 bases between the two ends. This CDR3 contains 17 residues. CDR1 is SGHNT, CDR2 YENEEA, per germline. CDR3 residues: CASSLVSRGRVYNEQFF. CDR3 sequence (DNA): TGTGCCAGCAGCTTAGTTTCTCGGGGACGGGTGTACAATGAGCAGTTCTTC.

The V call is TRBV18, the J call TRBJ2-5; a weak D match, TRBD1 (6 bases). CDR3 size: 15 residues. Germline values: CDR1 KGHSH, CDR2 LQKENI. The V and J ends lost 1 base and 1 base respectively, with 10 bases between them. The CDR3 loop reads CASSPRGQPQETQYF. CDR3 nucleotide sequence: TGTGCCAGCTCACCACGTGGACAGCCCCAAGAGACCCAGTACTTC.

This clonotype occurred a few times. The rearrangement links TRBV7-8 to TRBJ1-1; D unclear. In germline, CDR1 is SGHVS, CDR2 FQNEAQ. The V gene lost 5 bases and the J gene lost 2 bases, with 12 bases spanning the gap. The CDR3 is made up of 14 amino acids. CDR3 amino acids: CASSHRRVNTEAFF. CDR3 DNA: TGTGCCAGCAGCCACCGTAGGGTTAACACTGAAGCTTTCTTT.

This clonotype appeared a single time. The CDR3 DNA sequence: TGCAGCGTTGCGGGCCTAGCCTATGGCTACACCTTC. This encodes CSVAGLAYGYTF. The chain has TRBV29-1 and TRBJ1-2, with D unresolved. The CDR3 spans 12 residues. The germline CDR1 and CDR2 sequences are SQVTM and ANQGSEA. V was cut by 4 bases and J by 4 bases, with 10 bases left in between.

This clonotype was found a few times. The J gene is TRBJ2-1, the V gene TRBV4-1, with a possible D match to TRBD1 (6 bases). The V gene lost 4 bases and the J gene lost 1 base, with 11 bases spanning the gap. The CDR3 runs 15 residues. The germline gives CDR1 MGHRA, CDR2 YSYEKL. The CDR3 sequence is CASSPYQGSYNEQFF. CDR3 DNA: TGCGCCAGCAGCCCCTATCAGGGGTCCTACAATGAGCAGTTCTTC.

This chain's CDR3 is CASSMSGALHYGYTF. CDR3 DNA sequence: TGTGCCAGTAGTATGTCGGGGGCCCTCCACTATGGCTACACCTTC. J is TRBJ1-2 and V is TRBV19, with D perhaps TRBD1 (6 bases). The CDR3 extends over 15 amino acids. Trimming took off 3 bases at V and 3 bases at J, with 14 bases between the two ends. CDR1 and CDR2 from the germline V gene are LNHDA and SQIVND (reference sequence).

The chain combines TRBV7-9 with TRBJ2-7; D gene unclear. Trimming took off 1 base at V and 9 bases at J, with 10 bases between the two ends. Germline CDR1 SEHNR, CDR2 FQNEAQ (reference sequence). The CDR3 has 12 residues. The CDR3 loop reads CASSLVGEGQYF. CDR3 sequence (DNA): TGTGCCAGCAGCTTAGTTGGGGAAGGGCAGTACTTC.